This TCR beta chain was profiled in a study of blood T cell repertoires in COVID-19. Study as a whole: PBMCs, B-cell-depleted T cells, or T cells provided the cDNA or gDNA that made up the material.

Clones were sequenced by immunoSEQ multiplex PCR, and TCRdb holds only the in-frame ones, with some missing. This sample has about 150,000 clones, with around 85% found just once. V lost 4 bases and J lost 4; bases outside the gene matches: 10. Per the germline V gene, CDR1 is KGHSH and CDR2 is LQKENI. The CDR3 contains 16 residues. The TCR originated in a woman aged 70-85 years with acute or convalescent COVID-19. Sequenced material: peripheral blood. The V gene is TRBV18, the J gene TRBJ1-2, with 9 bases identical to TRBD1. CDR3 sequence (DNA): TGTGCCAGCTCACAACTGGACAGGGGAAGTACCTATGGCTACACCTTC. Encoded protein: CASSQLDRGSTYGYTF. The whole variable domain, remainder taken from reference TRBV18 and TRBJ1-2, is NAGVMQNPRHLVRRRGQEARLRCSPMKGHSHVYWYRQLPEEGLKFMVYLQKENIIDESGMPKERFSAEFPKEGPSILRIQQVVRGDSAAYFCASSQLDRGSTYGYTFGSGTRLTVV.